These 19 T cell receptor beta chains were all obtained from the same sample, sequenced in a study of T-cell memory formation after mild COVID-19. One entry per CDR3 protein, called by TCRdb with MiXCR from the 5' RACE reads. The table shows 350,000 to 500,000 distinct CDR3 sequences, with about 22% occurring only once. Material: PBMCs or a T cell subset sorted from them (not recorded which). The receptor source for this set is an adult woman who had mild COVID-19 (a few samples of this study predate the infection). Cell type and time point are not known.

The table lists this clonotype with a few counts. The chain is built from TRBV20-1 and TRBJ2-5; TRBD2 matches at 10 bases. Germline assignment: CDR1 DFQATT and CDR2 SNEGSKA (reference sequence). Trimming cost V 3 bases and J 3 bases; bases outside gene matches: 7. CDR3 length: 15 amino acids. The CDR3 protein is CSASDRTSGEETQYF. CDR3 in DNA: TGCAGTGCTAGTGACCGGACTAGCGGAGAAGAGACCCAGTACTTC.

This clonotype occurred many times. The chain links TRBV5-1 to TRBJ2-7; 7 positions agree with TRBD1. This CDR3 spans 14 amino acids. The V gene end was trimmed by 2 bases and the J gene end by 0 bases; junction bases not matched to a gene: 2. The germline CDR1 and CDR2 sequences are SGHRS and YFSETQ. CDR3 in amino acids: CASSFEGASYEQYF. The CDR3 DNA is TGCGCCAGCAGCTTTGAGGGGGCCTCCTACGAGCAGTACTTC.

Many counts were recorded for this clonotype. Its ends do not fully match the called genes, so a read error is possible. This chain uses TRBV12-3 or TRBV12-4 with TRBJ2-3; D not certain. The CDR3 has 14 residues. CDR3 loop: CASRLGAFTDTQYF. DNA of the CDR3: TGTGCCAGCAGGTTAGGAGCTTTCACAGATACGCAGTATTTT.

This clonotype was found a few times. The rearrangement uses TRBV3-1 and TRBJ2-3, with 10 bases that match TRBD2. The CDR3 is made up of 16 amino acids. Germline V gene data show CDR1 as LGHDT and CDR2 as YNNKEL (reference sequence). With V trimmed by 3 bases and J by 2 bases, 5 bases remained unmatched. In DNA, the CDR3 is TGTGCCAGCAGCCATCCTAGCGGGGGACTCACAGATACGCAGTATTTT. Translated, it gives CASSHPSGGLTDTQYF.

CDR3 in DNA: TGCAGCGTTGAAGGGGCGGGCGGGACCCAGTACTTC. This sequence encodes CSVEGAGGTQYF. V gene TRBV29-1 combines with J gene TRBJ2-5; possibly TRBD2 for D (5 bases). The CDR3 runs 12 residues. The germline V and J ends were trimmed by 1 base and 7 bases, with 10 bases remaining between them. Germline V gene data show CDR1 as SQVTM and CDR2 as ANQGSEA.

This sequence joins TRBV5-1 and TRBJ2-1; tentative D call: TRBD2 (6 bases). Germline assignment: CDR1 SGHRS and CDR2 YFSETQ. With 6 bases removed from V and 4 bases from J, the gap between germline ends came to 11 bases. This CDR3 region has 13 residues. The CDR3 DNA sequence: TGCGCCAGCAAAGTTGCGGGGTACAATGAGCAGTTCTTC. It codes for CASKVAGYNEQFF.

V gene TRBV12-3 or TRBV12-4 combines with J gene TRBJ2-5, with 8 bases identical to TRBD1. With 6 bases clipped from V and 0 bases from J, the junction kept 15 bases outside the gene matches. The CDR3 totals 18 residues. This chain's CDR3 is CASSLRRGTGGDQETQYF. The DNA of the CDR3 is TGTGCCAGCAGCCTCCGGAGGGGGACAGGAGGAGACCAAGAGACCCAGTACTTC.

In DNA, the CDR3 is TGTGCCAGCAGCGACAGATCCATATATTTT. It codes for CASSDRSIYF. The V call is TRBV6-6, the J call TRBJ1-3; possibly TRBD1 for D (5 bases). The V gene lost 6 bases and the J gene lost 11 bases, with 8 bases spanning the gap. Germline CDR1 reads MNHNY; CDR2 reads SVGAGI (reference sequence). CDR3 size: 10 residues.

This clonotype was counted a few times. The V and J genes are TRBV4-2 and TRBJ2-4, with D tentatively TRBD2 (7 bases). The V gene lost 3 bases and the J gene lost 7 bases, with 28 bases spanning the gap. The CDR3 covers 19 residues. Germline-derived CDR1 and CDR2 are LGHNA and YNFKEQ. In nucleotides, the CDR3 is TGTGCCAGCAGCCAGGCCTTTCGTGGTAGGGGGGGCCTTATGAACATTCAGTACTTC. It is translated as CASSQAFRGRGGLMNIQYF.

Many counts were recorded for this clonotype. V usage is TRBV9 and J usage is TRBJ2-1, with 10 nucleotides matching TRBD2. J gave up 8 bases and V 4 bases, and 15 bases lay outside the gene matches. The V gene's germline CDR1 is SGDLS and CDR2 YYNGEE. The CDR3 is 17 amino acids. The CDR3 loop is CASSTDPGLAGADEQFF. The CDR3 nucleotides are TGTGCCAGCAGCACCGATCCTGGGCTAGCGGGAGCCGATGAGCAGTTCTTC.

This clonotype has only a few counts. The gene calls are TRBV5-6 and TRBJ2-1, with a possible D match to TRBD2 (7 bases). Germline-derived CDR1 and CDR2 are SGHDT and YYEEEE. V was shortened by 2 bases and J by 9 bases, with 15 bases between the two germline ends. This CDR3 contains 14 residues. CDR3 in amino acids: CASSLGGALVEQFF. In DNA form, the CDR3 reads TGTGCCAGCAGCTTAGGGGGGGCTCTCGTTGAGCAGTTCTTC. The whole variable domain, filled in from reference TRBV5-6 and TRBJ2-1, reads DAGVTQSPTHLIKTRGQQVTLRCSPKSGHDTVSWYQQALGQGPQFIFQYYEEEERQRGNFPDRFSGHQFPNYSSELNVNALLLGDSALYLCASSLGGALVEQFFGPGTRLTVL.

The genes are TRBV4-2 and TRBJ2-7; D is ambiguous. Per germline, CDR1 LGHNA and CDR2 YNFKEQ. This CDR3 spans 15 amino acids. Trimming pared 2 bases from V and 4 bases from J, leaving 15 bases between. This chain's CDR3 is CASSQTKGIRYEQYF. The CDR3 DNA follows: TGTGCCAGCAGCCAAACAAAAGGGATCCGGTACGAGCAGTACTTC.

The chain recombines TRBV20-1 with TRBJ2-3; D is unclear. CDR1 is DFQATT and CDR2 is SNEGSKA in the germline V gene (reference sequence). CDR3 length: 16 residues. V gave up 4 bases and J gave up 0 bases, with 17 bases separating them. The DNA for the CDR3 is TGCAGTGCTACCCACCCGACGAGTTATAGCACAGATACGCAGTATTTT. It translates to CSATHPTSYSTDTQYF.

This clonotype showed up just a few times. The rearrangement links TRBV4-2 to TRBJ2-3; 7 nucleotides agree with TRBD2. Germline V lookup: CDR1 LGHNA, CDR2 YNFKEQ. The trim removed 4 bases at V and 4 bases at J, leaving 8 bases unmatched. The CDR3 sequence is 15 residues long. CDR3 in amino acids: CASSRGLHEADTQYF. The CDR3 nucleotides are TGTGCCAGCAGCCGGGGACTACACGAGGCAGATACGCAGTATTTT.

The rearrangement uses TRBV4-1 and TRBJ1-5, with 10 bases matching TRBD1. The germline gives CDR1 MGHRA, CDR2 YSYEKL. V was clipped by 4 bases and J by 7 bases; unmatched bases: 7. This CDR3 is 15 amino acids long. The CDR3 coding sequence is TGCGCCAGCAGCCGACCAGGGACAGGGGTGCAGCCCCAGCATTTT. Its translation is CASSRPGTGVQPQHF.

On this clonotype: A junction boundary mismatches the germline segment, possibly from a read error. The gene calls are TRBV7-7 and TRBJ2-7; tentatively, D is TRBD1 (5 bases). The CDR3 sequence is 13 residues long. CDR1 and CDR2 from the germline V gene are SSHAT and FNYEAQ (reference sequence). The DNA of the CDR3 is TGTGCTAGCAGCGCCCGCCAGGGCAACGAGCAGTACTTC. It codes for CASSARQGNEQYF.

V usage is TRBV5-1 and J usage is TRBJ1-5, with D uncertain. CDR3 length: 16 amino acids. Trimming pared 0 bases from V and 0 bases from J, leaving 10 bases between. Germline CDR1 and CDR2: SGHRS and YFSETQ. The CDR3 loop is CASSLVRELSNQPQHF. CDR3 bases: TGCGCCAGCAGCTTGGTACGGGAACTTAGCAATCAGCCCCAGCATTTT.

This clonotype showed up just a few times. The chain couples TRBV7-6 to TRBJ1-5; no firm D call. The germline V gene has CDR1 SGHVS and CDR2 FNYEAQ. The V end lost 1 base, the J end lost 0 bases, and 4 bases lay between the germline ends. The CDR3 totals 14 residues. The CDR3: CASSLDNSNQPQHF. Here the CDR3 DNA reads TGTGCCAGCAGCTTAGATAATAGCAATCAGCCCCAGCATTTT.

The sample holds a few counts of this clonotype. J is TRBJ1-1 and V is TRBV19; 9 nucleotides align to TRBD1. Losses at the gene ends were 9 bases for V and 0 bases for J; bases not matched to a gene: 8. Germline CDR1 is LNHDA and CDR2 is SQIVND (reference sequence). The CDR3 loop spans 15 amino acids. CDR3 coding DNA: TGTGCCAGCTTGACAGGGGGTACAATGAACACTGAAGCTTTCTTT. Amino acid sequence: CASLTGGTMNTEAFF. The entire variable domain, with the rest obtained from reference TRBV19 and TRBJ1-1, is as follows: DGGITQSPKYLFRKEGQNVTLSCEQNLNHDAMYWYRQDPGQGLRLIYYSQIVNDFQKGDIAEGYSVSREKKESFPLTVTSAQKNPTAFYLCASLTGGTMNTEAFFGQGTRLTVV.